In its sample, the clone carrying this T cell receptor (beta chain) was seen once. The sample carries other DNA sequences with the same CDR3. This sample was taken from a study of blood T cell repertoires in COVID-19. The assay was immunoSEQ multiplex PCR, and TCRdb's table has in-frame clones only and misses some. The sample yields around 52,000 clones, around 83% seen once. J lost 8 bases, V lost 4 bases, and 19 bases had no gene match. Germline lookup yields CDR1 SEHNR and CDR2 FQNEAQ (reference sequence). CDR3 length equals 18 residues. The sequence was collected from a human donor in a cohort sampled during active COVID-19. The chain carries TRBV7-9 and TRBJ1-4; 7 positions match TRBD1. Sequencing used peripheral blood. The CDR3 DNA sequence: TGTGCCAGCAGCTCGACTTCAGGGGGATCAGGTTTGAGGGAAAAACTGTTTTTT. Its protein is CASSSTSGGSGLREKLFF. Complete variable domain (other parts from reference TRBV7-9 and TRBJ1-4): DTGVSQNPRHKITKRGQNVTFRCDPISEHNRLYWYRQTLGQGPEFLTYFQNEAQLEKSRLLSDRFSAERPKGSFSTLEIQRTEQGDSAMYLCASSSTSGGSGLREKLFFGSGTQLSVL.